This TCR beta chain was profiled in a study of T cells in Graves' hyperthyroidism and ophthalmopathy. Findings of the study overall: Ophthalmopathy was told apart from stable hyperthyroidism by a 13 V-J model.

The TCR beta CDR3 regions underwent amplification using RNA transcripts as the source. During a first-round RT-PCR of the TCR CDR3, the HTBI primer set was used. TCRdb independently ran MiXCR on the multiplex PCR reads; one entry per CDR3 protein. Among 300,000 to 450,000 distinct CDR3 sequences listed, about 15% were seen once. Trimming removed 3 bases from V and 0 bases from J, with 14 bases in between. Germline loops: CDR1 DFQATT, CDR2 SNEGSKA (reference sequence). The CDR3 has 15 amino acids. A word on this clonotype: The antigen remains unidentified.

In making diagnoses, clinical symptoms, serum thyroxine and TRAb, thyroid ultrasound and orbital computed tomography were all used. The blood sample dates from first hyperthyroidism diagnosis, preceding any ophthalmopathy symptoms. The rearrangement joins TRBV20-1 to TRBJ1-1; weak D call: TRBD1 (6 bases). Sequenced sample: blood. The TCR comes from a woman between 18 and 29 years old with Graves' hyperthyroidism that later progressed to Graves' ophthalmopathy. The CDR3 is CSASQGRGVNTEAFF. CDR3 nucleotides: TGCAGTGCTAGTCAGGGGAGGGGGGTGAACACTGAAGCTTTCTTT.